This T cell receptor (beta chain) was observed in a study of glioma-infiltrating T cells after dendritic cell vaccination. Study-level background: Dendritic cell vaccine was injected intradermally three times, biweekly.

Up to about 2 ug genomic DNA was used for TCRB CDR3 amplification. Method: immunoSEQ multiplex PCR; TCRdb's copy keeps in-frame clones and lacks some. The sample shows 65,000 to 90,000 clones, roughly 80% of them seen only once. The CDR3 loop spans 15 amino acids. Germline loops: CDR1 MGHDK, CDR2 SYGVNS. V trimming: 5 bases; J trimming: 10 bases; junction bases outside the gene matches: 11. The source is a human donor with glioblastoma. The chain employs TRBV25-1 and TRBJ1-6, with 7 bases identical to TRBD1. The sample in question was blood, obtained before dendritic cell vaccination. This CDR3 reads CASSIRDRVGSPLHF. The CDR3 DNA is TGTGCCAGCAGTATCCGAGACAGGGTTGGATCACCCCTCCACTTT.